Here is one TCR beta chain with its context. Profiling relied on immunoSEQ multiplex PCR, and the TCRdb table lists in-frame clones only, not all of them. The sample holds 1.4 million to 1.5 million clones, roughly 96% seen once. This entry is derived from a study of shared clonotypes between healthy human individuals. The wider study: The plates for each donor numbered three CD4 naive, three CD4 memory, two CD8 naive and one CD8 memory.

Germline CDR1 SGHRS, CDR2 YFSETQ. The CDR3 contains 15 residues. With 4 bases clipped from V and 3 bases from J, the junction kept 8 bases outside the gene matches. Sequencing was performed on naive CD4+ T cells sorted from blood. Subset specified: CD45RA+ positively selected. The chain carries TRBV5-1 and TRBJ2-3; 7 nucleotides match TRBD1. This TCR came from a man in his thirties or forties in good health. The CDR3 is CASSVGAGGTDTQYF. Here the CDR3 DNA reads TGCGCCAGCAGCGTTGGGGCAGGGGGAACAGATACGCAGTATTTT.